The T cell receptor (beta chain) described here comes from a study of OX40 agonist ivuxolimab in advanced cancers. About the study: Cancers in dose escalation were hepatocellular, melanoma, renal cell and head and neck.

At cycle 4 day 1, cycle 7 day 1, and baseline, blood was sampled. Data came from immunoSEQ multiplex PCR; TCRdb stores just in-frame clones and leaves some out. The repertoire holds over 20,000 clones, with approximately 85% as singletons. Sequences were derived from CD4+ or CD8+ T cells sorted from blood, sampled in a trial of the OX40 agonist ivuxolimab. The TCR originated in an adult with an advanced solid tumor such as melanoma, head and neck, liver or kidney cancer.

The CDR3 spells CASSYSGEQYF. The CDR3 DNA reads TGTGCCAGCAGTTACTCGGGCGAGCAGTACTTC. This chain connects TRBV6-6 to TRBJ2-7, with D hard to call. Germline-derived CDR1 and CDR2 are MNHNY and SVGAGI (reference sequence). V shed 0 bases and J shed 6 bases, with 3 bases lying between them. This CDR3 contains 11 residues.